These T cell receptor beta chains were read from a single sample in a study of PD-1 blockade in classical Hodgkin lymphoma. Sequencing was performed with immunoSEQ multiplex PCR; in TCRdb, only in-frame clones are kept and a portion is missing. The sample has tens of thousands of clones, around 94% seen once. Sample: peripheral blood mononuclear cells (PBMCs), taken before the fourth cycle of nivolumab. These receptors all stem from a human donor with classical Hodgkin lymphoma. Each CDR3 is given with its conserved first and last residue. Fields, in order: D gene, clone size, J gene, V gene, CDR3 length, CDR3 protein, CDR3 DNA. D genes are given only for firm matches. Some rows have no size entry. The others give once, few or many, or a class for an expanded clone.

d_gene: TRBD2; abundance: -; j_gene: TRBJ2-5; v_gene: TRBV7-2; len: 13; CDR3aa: CASSPAGGETQYF; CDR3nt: TGTGCCAGCAGCCCGGCGGGGGGGGAGACCCAGTACTTC
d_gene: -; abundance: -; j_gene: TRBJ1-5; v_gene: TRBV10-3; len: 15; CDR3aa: CAISGVQGNNQPQHF; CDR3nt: TGTGCCATCAGTGGGGTACAAGGAAACAATCAGCCCCAGCATTTT
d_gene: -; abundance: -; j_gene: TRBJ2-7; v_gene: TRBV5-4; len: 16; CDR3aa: CASSPWVGTQTYEQYF; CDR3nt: TGTGCCAGCAGCCCCTGGGTCGGGACACAAACCTACGAGCAGTACTTC
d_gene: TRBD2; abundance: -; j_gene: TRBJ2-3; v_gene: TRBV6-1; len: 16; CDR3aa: CASSVVAGVGTDTQYF; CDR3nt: TGTGCCAGCAGTGTAGTAGCGGGAGTCGGCACAGATACGCAGTATTTT
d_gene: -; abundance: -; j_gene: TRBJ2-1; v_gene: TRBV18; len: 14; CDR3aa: CASSPWAIYNEQFF; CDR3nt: TGTGCCAGCTCACCATGGGCAATTTACAATGAGCAGTTCTTC
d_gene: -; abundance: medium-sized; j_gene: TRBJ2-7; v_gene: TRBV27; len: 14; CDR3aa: CASSLPGQFYEQYF; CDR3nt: TGTGCCAGCAGTTTACCCGGACAGTTTTACGAGCAGTACTTC
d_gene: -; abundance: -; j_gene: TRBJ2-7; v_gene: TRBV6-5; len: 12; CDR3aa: CASSYSVYEQYF; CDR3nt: TGTGCCAGCAGTTACTCGGTCTACGAGCAGTACTTC
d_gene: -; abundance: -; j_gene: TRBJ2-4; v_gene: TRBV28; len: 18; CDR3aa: CASSPARGFELAKNIQYF; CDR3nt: TGTGCCAGCAGCCCCGCGAGGGGCTTCGAACTAGCCAAAAACATTCAGTACTTC
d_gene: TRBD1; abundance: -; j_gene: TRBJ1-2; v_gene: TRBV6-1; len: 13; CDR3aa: CATADRGYYGYTF; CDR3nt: TGTGCCACCGCCGACAGGGGCTACTATGGCTACACCTTC
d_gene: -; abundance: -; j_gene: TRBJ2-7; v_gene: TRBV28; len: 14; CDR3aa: CASSLSGDPYEQYF; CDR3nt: TGTGCCAGCAGTTTATCAGGGGACCCCTACGAGCAGTACTTC
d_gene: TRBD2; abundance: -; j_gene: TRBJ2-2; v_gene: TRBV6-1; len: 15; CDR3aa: CASKVAGLNTGELFF; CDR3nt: TGTGCCAGCAAAGTAGCGGGGCTGAACACCGGGGAGCTGTTTTTT
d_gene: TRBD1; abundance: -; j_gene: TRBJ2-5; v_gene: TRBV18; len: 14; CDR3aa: CASSPLGQGVGQYF; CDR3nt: TGTGCCAGCTCACCCTTGGGACAGGGAGTTGGCCAGTACTTC
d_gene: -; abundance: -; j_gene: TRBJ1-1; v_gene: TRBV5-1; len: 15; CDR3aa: CASSPGTSGPTEAFF; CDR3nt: TGCGCCAGCAGCCCTGGGACATCTGGGCCGACTGAAGCTTTCTTT
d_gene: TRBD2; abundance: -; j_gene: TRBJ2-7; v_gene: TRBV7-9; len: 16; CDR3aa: CASSPPGSGIIYEQYF; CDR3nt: TGTGCCAGCAGCCCGCCGGGTAGCGGGATCATCTACGAGCAGTACTTC
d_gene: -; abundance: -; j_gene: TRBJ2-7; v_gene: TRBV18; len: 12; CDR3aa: CASSPGEYEQYF; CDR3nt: TGTGCCAGCTCACCAGGAGAGTACGAGCAGTACTTC
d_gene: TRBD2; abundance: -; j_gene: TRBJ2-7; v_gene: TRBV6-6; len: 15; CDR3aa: CASSYLAGGQYEQYF; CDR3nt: TGTGCCAGCAGTTATTTAGCGGGAGGGCAATACGAGCAGTACTTC
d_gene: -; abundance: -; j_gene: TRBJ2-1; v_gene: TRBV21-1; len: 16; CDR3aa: CASSIQAGGPRNEQFF; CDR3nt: TGTGCCAGCAGCATACAAGCGGGAGGGCCTAGGAATGAGCAGTTCTTC
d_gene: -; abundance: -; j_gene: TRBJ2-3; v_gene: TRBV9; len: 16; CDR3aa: CASSGGSSSGTDTQYF; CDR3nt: TGTGCCAGCAGCGGGGGGTCGTCTAGCGGCACAGATACGCAGTATTTT
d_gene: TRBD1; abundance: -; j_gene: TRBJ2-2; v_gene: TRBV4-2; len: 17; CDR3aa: CASSQPGTETNTGELFF; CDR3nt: TGTGCCAGCAGCCAACCCGGGACAGAGACGAACACCGGGGAGCTGTTTTTT
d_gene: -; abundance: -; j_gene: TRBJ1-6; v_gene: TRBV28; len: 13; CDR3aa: CASSLLPNSPLHF; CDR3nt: TGTGCCAGCAGTTTACTGCCTAATTCACCCCTCCACTTT
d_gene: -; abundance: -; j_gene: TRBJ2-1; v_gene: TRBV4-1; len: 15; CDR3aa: CASSQDQGLHNEQFF; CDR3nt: TGCGCCAGCAGCCAAGATCAAGGACTTCACAATGAGCAGTTCTTC
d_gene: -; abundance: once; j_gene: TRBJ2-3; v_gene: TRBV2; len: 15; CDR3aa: CASSEEGSRADTQYF; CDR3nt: TGTGCCAGCAGTGAAGAGGGTTCAAGGGCAGATACGCAGTATTTT
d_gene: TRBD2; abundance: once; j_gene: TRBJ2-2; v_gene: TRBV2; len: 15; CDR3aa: CASSDGAGVYGELFF; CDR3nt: TGTGCCAGCAGTGACGGCGCGGGAGTGTATGGGGAGCTGTTTTTT
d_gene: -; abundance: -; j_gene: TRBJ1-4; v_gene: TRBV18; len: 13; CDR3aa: CASSRARDEKLFF; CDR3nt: TGTGCCAGCTCAAGAGCGCGGGATGAAAAACTGTTTTTT